The subject of this entry is one T cell receptor (beta chain). Its specificity is unknown. Unique molecular identifiers were used to barcode this TCRbeta library. TCRdb independently ran MiXCR on the PCR reads; one entry per CDR3 protein. The sample consists of 550,000 to 600,000 distinct CDR3 sequences, 20% to 25% of them appearing once. Trimming took 1 base from V and 9 from J, leaving 23 bases between them. The CDR3 consists of 17 residues. CDR1 and CDR2 (germline): SGHRS, YFSETQ. This entry comes from a study of T-cell reconstitution after alpha-beta-depleted transplantation in children. Study-wide results and caveats: When one year had passed after transplant, most T-cell counts and diversity came from newly produced T cells.

This clonotype was obtained from a boy in the first two years of life who had a stem cell transplant for acute myeloid leukemia, so the T cells may come from the graft donor. The chain joins TRBV5-1 to TRBJ1-5; no clear D gene. Sequenced here: PBMCs, mostly from graft donor cells, sampled 360 days after TCRalphabeta/CD19-depleted stem cell transplant. This CDR3 reads CASSLPTPKASDLPQHF. The CDR3 region has the DNA TGCGCCAGCAGCTTGCCCACACCCAAGGCTTCTGATCTGCCCCAGCATTTT.